These 22 T cell receptor beta chains share one sample of origin, sequenced in a study of T cell responses to AZD1222 COVID-19 vaccine. The method was immunoSEQ multiplex PCR; TCRdb's version includes in-frame clones alone and lacks a portion of them. The profile shows about 86,000 clones, more than 75% of them singletons. The source material was peripheral blood, sampled on day 0 of AZD1222 vaccination. The receptors derive from an adult in good health.

This clone appeared a few times. The V gene is TRBV2, the J gene TRBJ2-3, with D perhaps TRBD2 (6 bases). This CDR3 is built from 15 residues. The germline V gene has CDR1 SNHLY and CDR2 FYNNEI. The V end was cut by 6 bases, the J end by 1 base, with 14 bases between. Here the CDR3 reads CASSGRGGGTDTQYF. DNA for the CDR3: TGTGCCAGCAGCGGGAGAGGCGGGGGCACAGATACGCAGTATTTT.

The CDR3 loop is CASSAPSGRNPYEQYF. For the CDR3, the DNA is TGTGCCAGCAGTGCCCCTAGCGGGAGGAATCCCTACGAGCAGTACTTC. The rearrangement joins TRBV2 to TRBJ2-7; TRBD2 matches 11 bases. The CDR3 spans 16 residues. The V gene's germline CDR1 is SNHLY and CDR2 FYNNEI. V was pared by 4 bases and J by 2 bases, with 7 bases of the junction left unmatched.

This chain links TRBV12-3 or TRBV12-4 with TRBJ2-2; D gene uncertain. The V end was cut by 3 bases, the J end by 8 bases, with 10 bases between. CDR3 length equals 13 residues. CDR3 residues: CASSFVGVGELFF. In DNA form, the CDR3 reads TGTGCCAGCAGTTTTGTCGGCGTGGGGGAGCTGTTTTTT.

The chain employs TRBV27 and TRBJ2-1, with 11 bases fitting TRBD2. The germline gives CDR1 MNHEY, CDR2 SMNVEV (reference sequence). After removal of 5 bases from V and 9 bases from J, the junction contained 6 bases not matched to a gene. CDR3 length equals 14 residues. For the CDR3, the DNA is TGTGCCAGCAGTAGGACTAGCGGGTCGTCTGAGCAGTTCTTC. Translating gives CASSRTSGSSEQFF.

The chain carries TRBV27 and TRBJ1-2; tentatively, D is TRBD1 (6 bases). The germline V gene has CDR1 MNHEY and CDR2 SMNVEV (reference sequence). The CDR3 extends over 13 amino acids. V was clipped by 7 bases and J by 5 bases, with 14 bases between them. CDR3 sequence: CASKNRVGYGYTF. The CDR3 DNA reads as TGTGCCAGCAAGAACAGGGTAGGGTATGGCTACACCTTC.

The CDR3 here is CASSPRDTNTEAFF. The CDR3 DNA reads TGTGCCAGCTCACCACGAGATACGAACACTGAAGCTTTCTTT. The chain has TRBV18 and TRBJ1-1; D not resolved. This CDR3 spans 14 amino acids. Germline values: CDR1 KGHSH, CDR2 LQKENI. V was cut by 1 base and J by 1 base, with 7 bases left in between. Full variable domain (rest looked up from reference TRBV18 and TRBJ1-1): NAGVMQNPRHLVRRRGQEARLRCSPMKGHSHVYWYRQLPEEGLKFMVYLQKENIIDESGMPKERFSAEFPKEGPSILRIQQVVRGDSAAYFCASSPRDTNTEAFFGQGTRLTVV.

The rearrangement uses TRBV7-8 and TRBJ1-5; TRBD1 is a possible D gene (6 bases). V was cut by 1 base and J by 2 bases, with 18 bases left in between. Germline V gives CDR1 SGHVS, CDR2 FQNEAQ. The CDR3 consists of 18 residues. CDR3 DNA sequence: TGTGCCAGCAGCTTAGGACGTCAGGGGCGGAGGGGCAATCAGCCCCAGCATTTT. Protein: CASSLGRQGRRGNQPQHF.

This clone was seen a few times. The chain recombines TRBV5-1 with TRBJ1-4, with D perhaps TRBD1 (5 bases). Trimming removed 4 bases from V and 4 bases from J, with 8 bases in between. This CDR3 is built from 13 residues. The germline CDR1 and CDR2 sequences are SGHRS and YFSETQ. DNA for the CDR3: TGCGCCAGCAGCGAGGGGCTTAATGAAAAACTGTTTTTT. It codes for CASSEGLNEKLFF.

The rearrangement joins TRBV4-3 to TRBJ2-3; TRBD1 matches at 10 bases. J gave up 0 bases and V 4 bases, and 1 base lay outside the gene matches. The CDR3 contains 15 residues. The germline gives CDR1 LGHNA, CDR2 YSLEER. The CDR3 nucleotides read TGCGCCAGCAGCCGGACAGGGGGTAGCACAGATACGCAGTATTTT. This gives the protein CASSRTGGSTDTQYF.

The chain combines TRBV28 with TRBJ1-2; D gene unclear. CDR1 is MDHEN, CDR2 SYDVKM, per germline. V was clipped by 6 bases and J by 3 bases, with 11 bases between them. This CDR3 comprises 13 residues. The chain's CDR3 is CASSPNSDYGYTF. Here the CDR3 DNA reads TGTGCCAGCAGCCCAAATTCGGACTATGGCTACACCTTC.

The chain recombines TRBV11-2 with TRBJ2-5; the D is unclear. This CDR3 spans 15 amino acids. CDR1 is SGHAT, CDR2 FQNNGV, per germline. The V end lost 2 bases, the J end lost 5 bases, and 15 bases lay between the germline ends. CDR3 in amino acids: CASSLLRLARETQYF. CDR3 DNA sequence: TGTGCCAGCAGCTTACTCAGATTGGCTCGGGAGACCCAGTACTTC.

The gene calls are TRBV6-5 and TRBJ2-1; possibly TRBD2 for D (5 bases). The germline CDR1 and CDR2 sequences are MNHEY and SVGAGI. V was pared by 6 bases and J by 5 bases, with 14 bases between. The CDR3 has 14 residues. The chain's CDR3 is CASRRGDLNNEQFF. The CDR3 nucleotides are TGTGCCAGCAGACGGGGAGACCTAAACAATGAGCAGTTCTTC.

The rearrangement links TRBV27 to TRBJ2-7; D possibly corresponds to TRBD1 (6 bases). Germline assignment: CDR1 MNHEY and CDR2 SMNVEV (reference sequence). The CDR3 has 15 residues. The V end lost 5 bases, the J end lost 3 bases, and 17 bases lay between the germline ends. This chain's CDR3 is CASSLQGILGYEQYF. CDR3 nucleotides: TGTGCCAGCAGTCTCCAGGGGATTCTTGGCTACGAGCAGTACTTC.

The rearrangement joins TRBV10-3 to TRBJ2-7, with TRBD1 identical over 7 bases. Germline V gives CDR1 ENHRY, CDR2 SYGVKD. CDR3 length: 15 amino acids. Germline trimming cut 4 bases from V and 3 bases from J; bases unmatched to any gene: 9. The CDR3 here is CAISASSGGGYEQYF. The CDR3 region has the DNA TGTGCCATCAGTGCCTCCTCAGGGGGTGGCTACGAGCAGTACTTC.

This sequence joins TRBV14 and TRBJ2-5; 9 nucleotides line up with TRBD1. J lost 0 bases, V lost 4 bases, and 12 bases had no gene match. Germline V CDR1 and CDR2: SGHDN, FVKESK. This CDR3 comprises 18 residues. The CDR3 loop reads CASSRTRPGQGYQETQYF. The CDR3 DNA sequence: TGTGCCAGCAGCCGAACGCGACCGGGACAGGGTTACCAAGAGACCCAGTACTTC. The variable domain in full, completed from reference TRBV14 and TRBJ2-5, reads EAGVTQFPSHSVIEKGQTVTLRCDPISGHDNLYWYRRVMGKEIKFLLHFVKESKQDESGMPNNRFLAERTGGTYSTLKVQPAELEDSGVYFCASSRTRPGQGYQETQYFGPGTRLLVL.

This clone was detected only once. The J gene is TRBJ2-3, the V gene TRBV28; 7 positions agree with TRBD2. The CDR3 consists of 13 residues. Germline loops: CDR1 MDHEN, CDR2 SYDVKM. The junction had 8 bases not matched to a gene; V was cut back by 2 bases and J by 12 bases. The CDR3 region is CASSLAAGAIQYF. CDR3 DNA: TGTGCCAGCAGTTTAGCGGCGGGAGCCATACAGTATTTT.

This clone was counted only a few times. V is TRBV30 and J is TRBJ1-2, with TRBD1 identical over 7 bases. Trimming took 8 bases from V and 1 from J; bases not matched to a gene: 1. Per germline, CDR1 GTSNPN and CDR2 SVGIG (reference sequence). This CDR3 is 11 amino acids long. The CDR3 DNA follows: TGTGCCAGACAGGGTAACTATGGCTACACCTTC. It codes for CARQGNYGYTF.

The chain combines TRBV27 with TRBJ2-1; 9 bases match TRBD2. V lost 5 bases to trimming and J lost 7 bases; unmatched junction nucleotides: 9. This CDR3 contains 15 residues. CDR1 and CDR2 (germline): MNHEY, SMNVEV (reference sequence). CDR3 sequence: CASSPRVAGVNEQFF. CDR3 sequence (DNA): TGTGCCAGCAGTCCCCGGGTAGCGGGAGTGAATGAGCAGTTCTTC.

V usage is TRBV5-8 and J usage is TRBJ2-7, with D possibly being TRBD1 or TRBD2 (5 bases each). Trimming shortened V by 0 bases and J by 2 bases, and 9 bases separated the two germline ends. CDR1 is SGHTS and CDR2 is YDEGEE in the germline V gene. The length of the CDR3 is 14 residues. CDR3 in DNA: TGTGCCAGCAGCTTGGGGGACGTCGCCTACGAGCAGTACTTC. It encodes CASSLGDVAYEQYF.

The chain carries TRBV30 and TRBJ1-3, with D uncertain. The germline V and J ends were trimmed by 0 bases and 0 bases, with 6 bases remaining between them. Germline values: CDR1 GTSNPN, CDR2 SVGIG (reference sequence). CDR3 length equals 14 residues. In nucleotides, the CDR3 is TGTGCCTGGAGTGTAGGAGTCTCTGGAAACACCATATATTTT. Its translation is CAWSVGVSGNTIYF.

The V call is TRBV5-4, the J call TRBJ1-5; TRBD1 agrees at 7 bases. J lost 7 bases, V lost 0 bases, and 1 base had no gene match. Germline CDR1 SGHNT, CDR2 YYREEE (reference sequence). The CDR3 sequence is 13 residues long. The DNA of the CDR3 is TGTGCCAGCAGCTTGGGACAGGGCCAGCCCCAGCATTTT. It translates to CASSLGQGQPQHF.

The gene calls are TRBV11-2 and TRBJ2-1, with D tentatively TRBD1 (5 bases). V lost 6 bases and J lost 4, with 10 bases in between. The germline V gene encodes CDR1 SGHAT and CDR2 FQNNGV. There are 13 residues in the CDR3. The CDR3 spells CASSLTAYNEQFF. CDR3 nucleotide sequence: TGTGCCAGCAGTCTGACAGCTTACAATGAGCAGTTCTTC.